These T cell receptor beta chains were read from a single sample in a study of cytotoxic CD8 clonotypes in ibrutinib-treated CLL. Profiling relied on immunoSEQ multiplex PCR, and the TCRdb table lists in-frame clones only, not all of them. This sample has under 150,000 clones, with around 90% found just once. The specimen was PBMCs, collected after 12 months of ibrutinib treatment. The receptors derive from a human donor with chronic lymphocytic leukemia. CDR3s include the opening cysteine and the closing phenylalanine or tryptophan. Each record gives: D gene, J gene, V gene, clone size, CDR3 DNA, CDR3 protein. The D gene is left open where the match is weak. Clone size is not always given. Where it is, it says once, few, many or a class for expanded clones.

NA TRBJ1-5 TRBV11-2 NA TGTGCCAGCAGCTTAACCGAGGGCTATCAGCCCCAGCATTTT CASSLTEGYQPQHF
TRBD2 TRBJ2-7 TRBV10-3 NA TGTGCCATCCGGGGGGGGCCATCCTACGAGCAGTACTTC CAIRGGPSYEQYF
TRBD1 TRBJ1-1 TRBV6-5 NA TGTGCCAGCAGCTCGGGACAGGTGAACACTGAAGCTTTCTTT CASSSGQVNTEAFF
NA TRBJ2-1 TRBV29-1 NA TGCAGCATCCAGCCCAGCTCCTACAATGAGCAGTTCTTC CSIQPSSYNEQFF
NA TRBJ2-7 TRBV18 NA TGTGCCAGCTCACCAGCGCAGGGGACCTCCTACGAGCAGTACTTC CASSPAQGTSYEQYF
NA TRBJ2-5 TRBV27 NA TGTGCCAGCAGCCACCAAGAGACCCAGTACTTC CASSHQETQYF
NA TRBJ1-4 TRBV19 NA TGTGCCAGTAGTATGGGTAGGGAGCACGAAAAACTGTTTTTT CASSMGREHEKLFF
TRBD2 TRBJ2-3 TRBV28 NA TGTGCCAGCAGACCTGGGACTAGCGGGAGAGGTCCCACAGATACGCAGTATTTT CASRPGTSGRGPTDTQYF
NA TRBJ2-7 TRBV5-6 NA TGTGCCAGCAGCTCTTACGACGAGCAGTACTTC CASSSYDEQYF
NA TRBJ2-7 TRBV5-1 NA TGCGCCAGCAGCTTGGGGCTAGCTCAGAGCTCCTACGAGCAGTACTTC CASSLGLAQSSYEQYF
NA TRBJ1-5 TRBV7-8 NA TGTGCCAGCAGCTTAGGGGGACCCGTGAATCAGCCCCAGCATTTT CASSLGGPVNQPQHF
TRBD1 TRBJ2-7 TRBV11-3 NA TGTGCCAGCAGCTGGATGACAGGGGGCCGCAACGAGCAGTACTTC CASSWMTGGRNEQYF
NA TRBJ2-7 TRBV19 NA TGTGCCAGTAGTCGCAGGGAGGCCTACGAGCAGTACTTC CASSRREAYEQYF
NA TRBJ2-7 TRBV19 NA TGTGCCAGTTCAGCTAGCATGAATGTGCAGTACTTC CASSASMNVQYF
NA TRBJ2-2 TRBV10-1 NA TGCGCCAGCAGTTTAAGCACCGGGGAGCTGTTTTTT CASSLSTGELFF
NA TRBJ2-3 TRBV19 NA TGTGCCAGTAGTATCATCGGGGCCGCCTCAGATACGCAGTATTTT CASSIIGAASDTQYF
TRBD2 TRBJ2-3 TRBV7-6 NA TGTGCCAGCAGCGGCGTGGGCCTAGCGGGTTCCGGAGATACGCAGTATTTT CASSGVGLAGSGDTQYF
TRBD1 TRBJ2-6 TRBV5-1 NA TGCGCCAGCAGTCGGGACAGCCGATCTGGGGCCAACGTCCTGACTTTC CASSRDSRSGANVLTF
TRBD2 TRBJ2-7 TRBV5-8 NA TGTGCCAGCAGCTCGAGCGGGGGTGGATTATACGAGCAGTACTTC CASSSSGGGLYEQYF
TRBD2 TRBJ2-1 TRBV7-7 once TGTGCTAGCAGCACCGGGACTAGCGGTGGGTACAATGAGCAGTTCTTC CASSTGTSGGYNEQFF
TRBD1 TRBJ1-2 TRBV18 NA TGTGCCAGCTCACCCGGGACAGCCTCCCCCTATGGCTACACCTTC CASSPGTASPYGYTF
NA TRBJ2-7 TRBV14 NA TGTGCCAGCAGCCAAGAGCCCCCGGGAATCTACGAGCAGTACTTC CASSQEPPGIYEQYF
NA TRBJ1-1 TRBV11-2 NA TGTGCCAGCAGCCGGGGGAACACTGAAGCTTTCTTT CASSRGNTEAFF
NA TRBJ2-5 TRBV5-4 NA TGTGCCAGCAGCTCGAAAATAGCGGTCCAAGAGACCCAGTACTTC CASSSKIAVQETQYF
TRBD1 TRBJ2-1 TRBV7-3 NA TGTGCCAGCACCAGGGACAGAACATACAATGAGCAGTTCTTC CASTRDRTYNEQFF
NA TRBJ1-4 TRBV30 NA TGTGCCTGGAGTGTGGGTCCCCGTGAGCGGGAAAAACTGTTTTTT CAWSVGPREREKLFF
NA TRBJ1-3 TRBV19 NA TGTGCCAGTAGTATTCCAGGAAACACCATATATTTT CASSIPGNTIYF
NA TRBJ2-1 TRBV5-1 NA TGCGCCAGCAGTTCTCGCTCGAGGGATTGGAATGAGCAGTTCTTC CASSSRSRDWNEQFF
NA TRBJ2-7 TRBV19 NA TGTGCTAGCTCATCCTCGACCTCCTACGAGCAGTACTTC CASSSSTSYEQYF
NA TRBJ2-3 TRBV18 NA TGTGCCAGCTCACCATATACAGAGGCAGATACGCAGTATTTT CASSPYTEADTQYF
NA TRBJ2-7 TRBV19 NA TGTGCCAGTAGTATCAAGAAAGGCTTCTACGAGCAGTACTTC CASSIKKGFYEQYF
NA TRBJ2-1 TRBV5-1 NA TGCGCCAGCAGCTTGGTCTCACAGTCGGAGTTCTTC CASSLVSQSEFF
TRBD2 TRBJ2-5 TRBV28 NA TGTGCCAGCAGTACCTCTACGGGGGGAGAGACCCAGTACTTC CASSTSTGGETQYF
NA TRBJ2-7 TRBV18 few TGTGCCAGCTCCCCAACCGGCTACGAGCAGTACTTC CASSPTGYEQYF
NA TRBJ2-1 TRBV12-2 NA TGTGCAAGTCGCTTAGTTCGACTAGTTAGGGGGATGGGGTCGAATGAGCAGTTCTTC CASRLVRLVRGMGSNEQFF
TRBD2 TRBJ2-3 TRBV30 NA TGTGCCTGGAGTCACCCGACTAGCAGAAGCACAGATACGCAGTATTTT CAWSHPTSRSTDTQYF
TRBD1 TRBJ2-7 TRBV7-3 NA TGTGCCAGCAGCTCCACACCCGGGACAGACCCCTACGAGCAGTACTTC CASSSTPGTDPYEQYF
NA TRBJ1-4 TRBV29-1 NA TGCAGCGTTTCCGGGGACACACCTGCAACTAATGAAAAACTGTTTTTT CSVSGDTPATNEKLFF
TRBD2 TRBJ2-7 TRBV28 NA TGTGCCACCCGACTAGCGGTATACGAGCAGTACTTC CATRLAVYEQYF
NA TRBJ2-7 TRBV4-1 NA TGCGCCAGCAGCCAAGATAGGGCACTCAGCTACGAGCAGTACTTC CASSQDRALSYEQYF
TRBD2 TRBJ2-5 TRBV11-2 NA TGTGCCAGCTGCCCCTCGAAGTTAGCGGGGACCCAAGAGACCCAGTACTTC CASCPSKLAGTQETQYF
NA TRBJ2-1 TRBV29-1 NA TGCAGCGTTGAAGATCGGTTTCGAAATGAGCAGTTCTTC CSVEDRFRNEQFF
NA TRBJ2-1 TRBV6-4 NA TGTGCCAGCAGTGAAGGAGGTCGGGGGGCAGGCTACAATGAGCAGTTCTTC CASSEGGRGAGYNEQFF
TRBD1 TRBJ1-2 TRBV5-1 NA TGCGCCAGCAGCTGGACAGGGAACGGTGGCTACACCTTC CASSWTGNGGYTF
NA TRBJ2-1 TRBV9 NA TGTGCCAGCAGCGTAGCTACAGGGAACTACAATGAGCAGTTCTTC CASSVATGNYNEQFF
NA TRBJ2-5 TRBV27 NA TGTGCCAGCAGTTTAGGGGCAGAACAATGGGAGACCCAGTACTTC CASSLGAEQWETQYF
TRBD2 TRBJ2-1 TRBV28 once TGTGCCAGCAGGCCGCCATCCAGCGGGAGCTATGAGCAGTTCTTC CASRPPSSGSYEQFF
NA TRBJ2-7 TRBV7-8 NA TGTGCCAGCAGCGAGCGGGACAGAACCTACGAGCAGTACTTC CASSERDRTYEQYF
NA TRBJ2-1 TRBV6-4 NA TGTGCCAGCAGCCGGGTGGTCACCTACAATGAGCAGTTCTTC CASSRVVTYNEQFF
TRBD1 TRBJ1-5 TRBV6-6 NA TGTGCCAGCAGTTCTACGACAGGGGGCGGTGATCAGCCCCAGCATTTT CASSSTTGGGDQPQHF
TRBD1 TRBJ2-4 TRBV9 NA TGTGCCAGCAGCGTAGCGGCCGGGGACAGTCGGAACATTCAGTACTTC CASSVAAGDSRNIQYF
NA TRBJ1-2 TRBV7-9 once TGTGCCAGCGCCTCGGGGAGTTTGAGAGATGGCTACACCTTC CASASGSLRDGYTF
NA TRBJ2-1 TRBV28 once TGTGCCAGCAGCTTTGACTCTAACAATGAGCAGTTCTTC CASSFDSNNEQFF
NA TRBJ1-1 TRBV5-1 NA TGCGCCAGCAGCGCCACCGGGAACACTGAAGCTTTCTTT CASSATGNTEAFF
NA TRBJ2-7 TRBV11-2 once TGTGCCAGCAGCTTAGCAGGTCGCGAGCAGTACTTC CASSLAGREQYF
NA TRBJ2-3 TRBV11-3 NA TGTGCCAGCAGCTTAGTTGTTGCGATCGGGACCGATACGCAGTATTTT CASSLVVAIGTDTQYF
TRBD1 TRBJ1-2 TRBV15 NA TGTGCCACCAGCAGAGATCCGGACAGGATTTATGGCTACACCTTC CATSRDPDRIYGYTF
NA TRBJ1-4 TRBV4-2 NA TGTGCCAGCAGCCACCTCGAGGGGGGGGCGCGTATTGAAAAACTGTTTTTT CASSHLEGGARIEKLFF
NA TRBJ2-5 TRBV5-4 NA TGTGCCAGCAGCTTGAATCTGCGAGAGGGGGAGACCCAGTACTTC CASSLNLREGETQYF